The clone carrying this TCR beta chain was observed a single time. This sample is part of a study of blood T cell repertoires in COVID-19. About the research overall: Acute and convalescent COVID-19 samples came from the United States, Italy and Spain.

Sequenced by immunoSEQ multiplex PCR; TCRdb stores in-frame clones only, minus some. Counted here are about 220,000 clones, over 70% occurring once; the ten biggest clones make up about 7.2%. The sequenced material came from peripheral blood. This receptor was identified in a woman in her 70s with acute or convalescent COVID-19.

The CDR3 region is CASSLASYEQYF. The CDR3 DNA follows: TGTGCCAGCAGCTTGGCGTCCTACGAGCAGTACTTC. The chain couples TRBV5-6 to TRBJ2-7; D call uncertain. CDR1 is SGHDT, CDR2 YYEEEE, per germline. The CDR3 sequence is 12 residues long. V lost 0 bases and J 1 base, leaving 2 bases between the germline ends.